The 16 T cell receptor beta chains listed next were all sequenced from one sample in a study of cytomegalovirus exposure and HLA in healthy donors listed by TCRdb under 2017. The library was produced with the immunoSEQ multiplex PCR assay. For the multiplex PCR, a mixture combining 60 forward primers for TCR Vbeta segments and 13 reverse primers for TCR Jbeta segments was used. Entries here come from immuneACCESS through TCRdb and include only in-frame sequences with V and J called. Some clones fail to appear in such tables; in the studies checked, an unresolved V gene covers under half of the shortfall, and the cause of the remainder is unknown. In all, the sample holds 150,000 to 200,000 clones, and more than 70% of those were seen once. The top ten clones comprise roughly 7.1% of the sample. The sequenced sample was PBMCs. The receptors derive from a woman aged 40 to 50 in good health and CMV-seropositive.

The gene calls are TRBV28 and TRBJ2-5; 9 bases are shared with TRBD1. CDR1 is MDHEN and CDR2 is SYDVKM in the germline V gene. The CDR3 contains 15 residues. V lost 3 bases, J lost 5 bases, and 7 bases stayed unmatched. The chain's CDR3 is CASSFLQGARETQYF. The CDR3 DNA follows: TGTGCCAGCAGTTTTTTACAGGGGGCTAGGGAGACCCAGTACTTC.

This clone has only one observation. The chain couples TRBV20-1 to TRBJ1-1; D not certain. V dropped 1 base and J dropped 2 bases, with 2 bases sitting between them. The CDR3 contains 11 residues. From germline, CDR1 is DFQATT and CDR2 SNEGSKA (reference sequence). The CDR3 sequence is CSARANTEAFF. As DNA, the CDR3 is TGCAGTGCTAGAGCTAACACTGAAGCTTTCTTT.

The chain links TRBV27 to TRBJ2-7; a possible D gene is TRBD1 (5 bases). CDR3 length: 14 residues. V lost 5 bases to trimming and J lost 3 bases, with 14 bases between them. The germline CDR1 and CDR2 sequences are MNHEY and SMNVEV (reference sequence). The DNA for the CDR3 is TGTGCCAGCAGTCCGAGGCAGGGTAGCTACGAGCAGTACTTC. This sequence encodes CASSPRQGSYEQYF.

The chain has TRBV4-2 and TRBJ1-2; D remains ambiguous. The CDR3 is made up of 15 amino acids. Trimming pared 0 bases from V and 8 bases from J, leaving 16 bases between. The germline V gene has CDR1 LGHNA and CDR2 YNFKEQ. CDR3 sequence (DNA): TGTGCCAGCAGCCAAGATCGAGGGCAAGGGTTCGGCTACACCTTC. Encoded protein: CASSQDRGQGFGYTF.

The gene calls are TRBV9 and TRBJ2-1; 9 positions agree with TRBD2. There are 15 residues in the CDR3. V lost 0 bases and J lost 2; bases outside the gene matches: 0. Germline V gene lookup returns CDR1 SGDLS and CDR2 YYNGEE. The CDR3 DNA sequence: TGTGCCAGCAGCGTAGTAGCGGGAGCCTACAATGAGCAGTTCTTC. This codes for CASSVVAGAYNEQFF. The whole variable domain, filled in from reference TRBV9 and TRBJ2-1, reads DSGVTQTPKHLITATGQRVTLRCSPRSGDLSVYWYQQSLDQGLQFLIQYYNGEERAKGNILERFSAQQFPDLHSELNLSSLELGDSALYFCASSVVAGAYNEQFFGPGTRLTVL.

The chain recombines TRBV28 with TRBJ1-2, with D possibly TRBD1 on 5 matching bases. Trimming left V 6 bases short and J 2 bases short, with 13 bases between. Germline V lookup: CDR1 MDHEN, CDR2 SYDVKM. This CDR3 spans 14 amino acids. The CDR3 DNA reads TGTGCCAGCAGAGACAGTCGCAAGAACTATGGCTACACCTTC. This encodes CASRDSRKNYGYTF.

This chain uses TRBV30 with TRBJ1-2, with a weak D call TRBD1 (6 bases). Germline CDR1 and CDR2: GTSNPN and SVGIG (reference sequence). The V end was cut by 2 bases, the J end by 8 bases, with 21 bases between. There are 15 residues in the CDR3. The CDR3 region is CAWSPTYRERGGYTF. The CDR3 DNA follows: TGTGCCTGGAGTCCGACGTACAGGGAAAGGGGAGGCTACACCTTC.

This clone was seen only a few times. The chain joins TRBV9 to TRBJ1-4; D perhaps matches TRBD1 (5 bases). Between the trimmed V and J ends, which lost 3 bases and 5 bases, there was a span of 14 bases. The germline gives CDR1 SGDLS, CDR2 YYNGEE. This CDR3 contains 15 residues. CDR3 region: CASSAPGGGNEKLFF. The CDR3 DNA follows: TGTGCCAGCAGCGCGCCCGGGGGTGGAAATGAAAAACTGTTTTTT.

The chain joins TRBV9 to TRBJ1-2; possible D gene TRBD1, 6 bases. The CDR3 extends over 16 amino acids. Germline CDR1 SGDLS, CDR2 YYNGEE. V lost 4 bases to trimming and J lost 6 bases, with 22 bases between them. As DNA, the CDR3 is TGTGCCAGCAGCCCCCGCCACCTAGACAGGTTCAATGGCTACACCTTC. Translation: CASSPRHLDRFNGYTF. Drawing the rest from reference TRBV9 and TRBJ1-2, the complete variable domain is DSGVTQTPKHLITATGQRVTLRCSPRSGDLSVYWYQQSLDQGLQFLIQYYNGEERAKGNILERFSAQQFPDLHSELNLSSLELGDSALYFCASSPRHLDRFNGYTFGSGTRLTVV.

The chain combines TRBV11-3 with TRBJ2-5; no clear D gene. In germline, CDR1 is SGHNT, CDR2 YENEEA. V shed 6 bases and J shed 2 bases, with 10 bases lying between them. This CDR3 is built from 13 residues. Here the CDR3 reads CASSVGSQETQYF. CDR3 DNA: TGTGCCAGCAGTGTCGGTAGTCAAGAGACCCAGTACTTC. The full variable domain, with the rest looked up from reference TRBV11-3 and TRBJ2-5, is EAGVVQSPRYKIIEKKQPVAFWCNPISGHNTLYWYLQNLGQGPELLIRYENEEAVDDSQLPKDRFSAERLKGVDSTLKIQPAELGDSAVYLCASSVGSQETQYFGPGTRLLVL.

The chain combines TRBV28 with TRBJ1-1; no definite D call. V was clipped by 7 bases and J by 5 bases, with 14 bases between them. CDR3 size: 13 residues. Germline lookup yields CDR1 MDHEN and CDR2 SYDVKM. The CDR3: CASMAILRTEAFF. CDR3 bases: TGTGCCAGCATGGCTATATTGAGGACTGAAGCTTTCTTT.

The chain recombines TRBV7-8 with TRBJ2-3, with D possibly matching TRBD2 (5 bases). Germline loops: CDR1 SGHVS, CDR2 FQNEAQ. Trimming removed 5 bases from V and 0 bases from J, with 9 bases in between. The CDR3 is 14 residues long. The CDR3 is CASSTLESTDTQYF. CDR3 DNA sequence: TGTGCCAGCAGCACACTAGAGAGCACAGATACGCAGTATTTT. Supplemented by reference TRBV7-8 and TRBJ2-3, the full variable domain reads GAGVSQSPRYKVAKRGQDVALRCDPISGHVSLFWYQQALGQGPEFLTYFQNEAQLDKSGLPSDRFFAERPEGSVSTLKIQRTQQEDSAVYLCASSTLESTDTQYFGPGTRLTVL.

The V and J genes are TRBV10-3 and TRBJ2-5; maybe TRBD1 (6 bases). Germline V gives CDR1 ENHRY, CDR2 SYGVKD. CDR3 length equals 15 residues. Trimming removed 5 bases at V and 0 bases at J, with 13 bases between. As DNA, the CDR3 is TGTGCCATCAGTCCCCGGGACAACTACCAAGAGACCCAGTACTTC. Protein product: CAISPRDNYQETQYF.

In DNA, the CDR3 is TGTGCCAGTAGTATAGCTCAGACAGGGCGGGATGAGCAGTTCTTC. Translating it yields CASSIAQTGRDEQFF. The rearrangement joins TRBV19 to TRBJ2-1, with 7 bases identical to TRBD1. From germline, CDR1 is LNHDA and CDR2 SQIVND (reference sequence). This CDR3 has 15 residues. Trimming cost V 1 base and J 8 bases; bases outside gene matches: 8.

The CDR3 coding sequence is TGTGCCAGCCGGCTAGCGGGGAGCCGTAGCACAGATACGCAGTATTTT. It translates to CASRLAGSRSTDTQYF. The chain carries TRBV5-4 and TRBJ2-3; 9 bases are shared with TRBD2. Germline CDR1 is SGHNT and CDR2 is YYREEE (reference sequence). J was trimmed by 0 bases and V by 7 bases; bases with no gene match: 9. The CDR3 is made up of 16 amino acids.

CDR3 bases: TGTGCCAGTCAGGCTAGGCGGGAGAGCTCCTACAATGAGCAGTTCTTC. Translated: CASQARRESSYNEQFF. This chain uses TRBV19 with TRBJ2-1; 7 nucleotides agree with TRBD2. The CDR3 extends over 16 amino acids. The germline CDR1 and CDR2 sequences are LNHDA and SQIVND (reference sequence). J was trimmed by 0 bases and V by 8 bases; bases with no gene match: 10.